This T cell receptor (beta chain) came from a study of blood T cell repertoires in COVID-19. Study summary: Both acute and convalescent COVID-19 samples were obtained from the United States, Italy and Spain. T cells, B-cell-depleted T cells, or PBMCs provided the cDNA or gDNA that served as material.

Per the original data handling: The authors estimated nucleated cell counts from reference gene primer amplification. Only in-frame clones appear in the TCRdb table, and some are missing; sequencing was by immunoSEQ multiplex PCR. The V and J calls and clone size come from that table; D and trimming were worked out from the DNA. The repertoire includes 220,000 or so clones, about nine tenths of them detected once, and around 6.5% sits in the top ten. There are 15 residues in the CDR3. In germline, CDR1 is SGHKS, CDR2 YYEKEE (reference sequence). Trimming shortened V by 4 bases and J by 2 bases, and 10 bases separated the two germline ends.

Sequencing was performed on peripheral blood. The V call is TRBV5-5, the J call TRBJ2-6; a possible D gene is TRBD1 (6 bases). The TCR originated in a man between 60 and 75 years old who had recovered from COVID-19. In nucleotides, the CDR3 is TGTGCCAGCAGCATAGCAGGGGCTGGGGCCAACGTCCTGACTTTC. Translating it yields CASSIAGAGANVLTF.